The text below deals with one TCR beta chain. This CDR3 contains 15 residues. The V end lost 0 bases, the J end lost 3 bases, and 10 bases lay between the germline ends. The germline gives CDR1 SGDLS, CDR2 YYNGEE. This specimen belongs to a study of control samples from healthy donors and cancer patients. Produced via immunoSEQ multiplex PCR; TCRdb's table is partial and in-frame only. The data contain some 120,000 clones, around nine tenths of them seen just once; the ten biggest clones take up around 9.4%. The specimen sequenced was blood. The rearrangement joins TRBV9 to TRBJ2-1; D is tentatively TRBD1 or TRBD2 (5 bases each). The TCR comes from a man aged 40-55 years in good health. Here the CDR3 reads CASSVDSGGYNEQFF. CDR3 DNA: TGTGCCAGCAGCGTAGATTCTGGGGGCTACAATGAGCAGTTCTTC.